This TCR beta chain emerged from a study of T-cell memory formation after mild COVID-19. General study results and limits: Contracting CD4+ clones were located mainly in CM and EM, and CD8+ clones in EMRA. Contracting clones from day 15 to 85 had balanced CD4/CD8; later expanders favoured CD4+.

The 5'RACE method, run with constant-segment primers, produced TCR alpha and TCR beta cDNA libraries (carrying sample barcodes and UMIs). TCRdb analysed the 5' RACE reads with MiXCR anew, one entry per CDR3 protein. In the table there are some 600,000 distinct CDR3 sequences, around a sixth of which are singletons. Worth noting for this clonotype: Antigen: not known.

This CDR3 is built from 14 residues. The V end lost 6 bases, the J end lost 3 bases, and 12 bases lay between the germline ends. The sequenced sample consisted of PBMCs or a T cell subset sorted from them (not recorded which). The chain is built from TRBV12-3 or TRBV12-4 and TRBJ1-5; tentative D call: TRBD1 (5 bases). The sequence was collected from an adult woman who had mild COVID-19 (a few samples of this study predate the infection). Cell type and time point are not known. The DNA of the CDR3 is TGTGCCAGCAGACCTGGGACGGACAATCAGCCCCAGCATTTT. It yields the protein CASRPGTDNQPQHF.